This T cell receptor (beta chain) was captured in a study of technical replicates of blood from a few donors. The protocol was immunoSEQ multiplex PCR, while the TCRdb copy is restricted to in-frame clones and leaves out a portion. The sample carries around 90,000 clones, just under 95% recorded once. The CDR3 has 14 amino acids. Trimming cost V 2 bases and J 4 bases, with 10 bases left between them. CDR1 and CDR2 (germline): SGDLS, YYNGEE. This rearrangement joins TRBV9 to TRBJ2-1; no definite D call. What was sequenced was T cells isolated from PBMCs. The sequence was obtained from a human donor in good health. In DNA form, the CDR3 reads TGTGCCAGCAGCGTCGGTGATACTTACAATGAGCAGTTCTTC. Translating it yields CASSVGDTYNEQFF.